Following are 7 T cell receptor beta chains from one sample sequenced in a study of T-cell memory formation after mild COVID-19. TCRdb analysed the 5' RACE reads with MiXCR anew, one entry per CDR3 protein. The sample comprises tens of thousands of distinct CDR3 sequences, 20% to 30% of which are singletons, and 35% to 50% rests with the top ten. Sequenced: PBMCs or a T cell subset sorted from them (not recorded which). The receptors derive from a man aged 18 to 29 who had mild COVID-19 (a few samples of this study predate the infection). Cell type and time point are not known.

The gene calls are TRBV7-9 and TRBJ2-2; D is perhaps TRBD2 (5 bases). Trimming stripped 0 bases from V and 1 base from J, with 9 bases between. The CDR3 runs 16 residues. CDR1 and CDR2 (germline): SEHNR, FQNEAQ (reference sequence). CDR3 coding DNA: TGTGCCAGCAGCTTAGCGCGGGCAGGGAACACCGGGGAGCTGTTTTTT. Translated: CASSLARAGNTGELFF.

The rearrangement joins TRBV5-4 to TRBJ2-1, with 7 bases aligning to TRBD2. V lost 6 bases, J lost 4 bases, and 7 bases stayed unmatched. This CDR3 is built from 14 residues. Germline V gene lookup returns CDR1 SGHNT and CDR2 YYREEE (reference sequence). In nucleotides, the CDR3 is TGTGCCAGCACCACGGGGACTAAGTACAATGAGCAGTTCTTC. Translating it yields CASTTGTKYNEQFF.

This clonotype was counted between two and nine times. V usage is TRBV7-3 and J usage is TRBJ2-3, with D possibly TRBD2 on 7 matching bases. Between the trimmed V and J ends, which lost 1 base and 2 bases, there was a span of 10 bases. This CDR3 is 15 amino acids long. Germline V lookup: CDR1 SGHTA, CDR2 FQGTGA. The CDR3 loop reads CASSLMGGATDTQYF. Written as DNA, the CDR3 is TGTGCCAGCAGCTTAATGGGGGGGGCCACAGATACGCAGTATTTT.

This clonotype has just a few counts. In nucleotides, the CDR3 is TGCGCCAGCAGCTTGGCGGGACGGGGGCAAGAGACCCAGTACTTC. This sequence encodes CASSLAGRGQETQYF. The rearrangement joins TRBV5-1 to TRBJ2-5; TRBD2 might be the D (6 bases). Trimming pared 0 bases from V and 2 bases from J, leaving 11 bases between. From germline, CDR1 is SGHRS and CDR2 YFSETQ. CDR3 size: 15 residues.

In nucleotides, the CDR3 is TGTGCCAGCCGACCGCCGACTCCCGGAGATACGCAGTATTTT. This codes for CASRPPTPGDTQYF. V gene TRBV6-2 or TRBV6-3 combines with J gene TRBJ2-3, with D uncertain. The CDR3 covers 14 residues. Germline V gene sequence: CDR1 MNHEY, CDR2 SVGEGT. Trimming stripped 8 bases from V and 5 bases from J, with 17 bases between.

The chain employs TRBV29-1 and TRBJ1-1, with D uncertain. The CDR3 is 13 residues long. Per the germline V gene, CDR1 is SQVTM and CDR2 is ANQGSEA. The V and J ends lost 0 bases and 1 base respectively, with 6 bases between them. The CDR3 region is CSVEDPGNTEAFF. Here the CDR3 DNA reads TGCAGCGTTGAAGACCCAGGGAACACTGAAGCTTTCTTT.

This clonotype was counted between two and nine times. This chain uses TRBV5-1 with TRBJ2-2; possible D gene TRBD2, 5 bases. Trimming removed 0 bases from V and 9 bases from J, with 24 bases in between. The CDR3 sequence is 18 residues long. Germline loops: CDR1 SGHRS, CDR2 YFSETQ. CDR3 sequence (DNA): TGCGCCAGCAGCTTGGCCTACACCATAAGCGGCGCGCCGCGGGAGCTGTTTTTT. Encoded protein: CASSLAYTISGAPRELFF.